One sample yielded the 10 T cell receptor beta chains listed below, sequenced in a study of beta chain features in type 1 diabetes. Study observations and caveats: Type 1 diabetes patients had moderately but significantly shorter TCRB CDR3s in all four CD4+ subsets.

The authors reverse transcribed all of the isolated RNA, so sequencing captured expressed TCRB transcripts. Clones were sequenced by immunoSEQ multiplex PCR, and TCRdb holds only the in-frame ones, with some missing. The table lists around 240,000 clones, under 20% of them singletons. Their target antigens are unknown. The sequenced sample was naive CD4+ T cells from blood. Receptor source: a man aged 25 to 45 with type 1 diabetes.

The V call is TRBV28, the J call TRBJ2-7; D is unclear. Germline V lookup: CDR1 MDHEN, CDR2 SYDVKM. V was clipped by 4 bases and J by 5 bases, with 9 bases between them. The CDR3 sequence is 12 residues long. The CDR3 loop reads CASSSLMNEQYF. As DNA, the CDR3 is TGTGCCAGCAGTTCCCTCATGAACGAGCAGTACTTC.

Only a few counts were recorded for this clone. The rearrangement joins TRBV4-1 to TRBJ2-3; 10 positions agree with TRBD2. The CDR3 spans 19 residues. The V and J ends lost 4 bases and 3 bases, in that order; junction bases with no gene match: 16. Looked up from germline, CDR1 is MGHRA and CDR2 is YSYEKL. The CDR3 DNA follows: TGCGCCAGCAGCCCCAACTACAGGACTAGCGGCCGTAGGACAGATACGCAGTATTTT. As protein: CASSPNYRTSGRRTDTQYF.

The V gene is TRBV7-9, the J gene TRBJ2-7, with 9 bases fitting TRBD2. Germline V gene data show CDR1 as SEHNR and CDR2 as FQNEAQ (reference sequence). CDR3 length equals 14 residues. The ends lost 2 bases at V and 5 bases at J; junction bases unmatched: 4. CDR3 in DNA: TGTGCCAGCAGCTTAATTAGCGGGAGTCACGAGCAGTACTTC. It translates to CASSLISGSHEQYF.

The table lists this clone with a few counts. This chain uses TRBV7-2 with TRBJ2-5; maybe TRBD2 (5 bases). Germline CDR1 reads SGHTA; CDR2 reads FQGNSA. V dropped 4 bases and J dropped 5 bases, with 8 bases sitting between them. The CDR3 is 12 amino acids. The CDR3 sequence: CASSSWRETQYF. The DNA of the CDR3 is TGTGCCAGCAGCTCTTGGAGGGAGACCCAGTACTTC.

In this sample, this clone turned up a few times. The J gene is TRBJ2-3, the V gene TRBV28; TRBD1 aligns across 10 bases. This CDR3 region has 17 residues. Germline V gene data show CDR1 as MDHEN and CDR2 as SYDVKM. V lost 6 bases and J lost 5; bases outside the gene matches: 14. The CDR3 DNA reads as TGTGCCAGCAGCCTGGCGTATGGGACAGGGGTTAAAGATACGCAGTATTTT. Its protein is CASSLAYGTGVKDTQYF.

The gene calls are TRBV7-9 and TRBJ1-2; a possible D gene is TRBD1 (6 bases). The CDR3 contains 13 residues. Trimming removed 5 bases at V and 5 bases at J, with 12 bases between. Germline V gene lookup returns CDR1 SEHNR and CDR2 FQNEAQ (reference sequence). CDR3 loop: CASSVRGGYGYTF. DNA for the CDR3: TGTGCCAGCAGCGTCAGGGGAGGATATGGCTACACCTTC.

This clone was seen more than once but under ten times. This chain links TRBV28 with TRBJ1-1; D unclear. Germline V gene lookup returns CDR1 MDHEN and CDR2 SYDVKM. Trimming shortened V by 2 bases and J by 7 bases, and 8 bases separated the two germline ends. CDR3 size: 12 residues. DNA of the CDR3: TGTGCCAGCAGTTTACGAGGGTTTGAAGCTTTCTTT. It codes for CASSLRGFEAFF.

The V call is TRBV6-1, the J call TRBJ2-7, with no clear D. Per germline, CDR1 MNHNS and CDR2 SASEGT. This CDR3 contains 11 residues. Trimming shortened V by 4 bases and J by 4 bases, and 5 bases separated the two germline ends. CDR3 residues: CASSGGYEQYF. The CDR3 DNA sequence: TGTGCCAGCAGTGGGGGATACGAGCAGTACTTC.

This clone was picked up a small number of times. The chain uses TRBV5-1 and TRBJ2-3, with 8 bases identical to TRBD1. V shed 4 bases, J shed 4 bases, and the junction held 14 bases outside the gene matches. Germline loops: CDR1 SGHRS, CDR2 YFSETQ. The CDR3 loop spans 17 amino acids. The CDR3 DNA reads TGCGCCAGCAGCCCGACCAAGACCGGGACAGGAGCAGATACGCAGTATTTT. It codes for CASSPTKTGTGADTQYF.

This clone was counted only a few times. This chain uses TRBV25-1 with TRBJ2-5, with D unclear. The V end was cut by 6 bases, the J end by 2 bases, with 10 bases between. Germline V gives CDR1 MGHDK, CDR2 SYGVNS. There are 13 residues in the CDR3. The CDR3 sequence is CASRGTLQETQYF. CDR3 bases: TGTGCCAGCAGGGGAACCCTTCAAGAGACCCAGTACTTC.